The sequence of this TCR beta chain was determined in a study of blood T cell repertoires in COVID-19. About the research overall: There were acute and convalescent COVID-19 samples, and they came from the United States, Italy and Spain. Sources were T cells, B-cell-depleted T cells, or PBMCs; the material itself was cDNA or gDNA.

Under the authors' procedure: Estimated nucleated cell counts came from reference gene primer amplification. Assay used: immunoSEQ multiplex PCR; TCRdb lists only in-frame clones, some missing. That table gives V, J and clone size, and the DNA gave D and trimming. The sample shows 100,000 to 150,000 clones, 79% of them seen only once. This clone has just a few counts. CDR1 and CDR2 from the germline V gene are MNHEY and SVGEGT. This CDR3 contains 14 residues. The trim removed 4 bases at V and 9 bases at J, leaving 3 bases unmatched. The V call is TRBV6-2 or TRBV6-3, the J call TRBJ1-6, with 10 positions matching TRBD1. The source is a man aged 35 to 55 with active or convalescent COVID-19. Material for sequencing was peripheral blood. The CDR3 DNA is TGTGCCAGCAGTTCGAGGACAGGGGGTTCACCCCTCCACTTT. Amino acid sequence: CASSSRTGGSPLHF.